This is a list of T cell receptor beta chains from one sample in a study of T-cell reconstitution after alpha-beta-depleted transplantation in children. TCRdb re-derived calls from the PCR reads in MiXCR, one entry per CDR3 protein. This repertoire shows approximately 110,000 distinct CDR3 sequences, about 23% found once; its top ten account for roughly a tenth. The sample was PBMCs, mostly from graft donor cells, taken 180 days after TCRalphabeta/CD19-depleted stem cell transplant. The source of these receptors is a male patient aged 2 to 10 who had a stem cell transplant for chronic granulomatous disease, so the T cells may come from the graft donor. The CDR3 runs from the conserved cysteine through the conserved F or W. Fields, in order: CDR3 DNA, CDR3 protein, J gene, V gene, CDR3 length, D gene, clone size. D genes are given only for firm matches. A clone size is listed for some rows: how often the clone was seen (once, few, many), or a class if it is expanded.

CDR3nt: TGTGCCAGCAGCTCCGGACACCCCAGGGGAAACATTCAGTACTTC; CDR3aa: CASSSGHPRGNIQYF; j_gene: TRBJ2-4; v_gene: TRBV11-3; len: 15; d_gene: -; abundance: -
CDR3nt: TGCAGCGCCCCACTCAATGGCGGCACAGATACGCAGTATTTT; CDR3aa: CSAPLNGGTDTQYF; j_gene: TRBJ2-3; v_gene: TRBV29-1; len: 14; d_gene: -; abundance: many
CDR3nt: TGCGCCAGCAGCCAAGATTTTGGCCATAGGGAGCTGTTTTTT; CDR3aa: CASSQDFGHRELFF; j_gene: TRBJ2-2; v_gene: TRBV4-3; len: 14; d_gene: -; abundance: few
CDR3nt: TGTGCCAGCAGCGCCGTGGGACAGAGCGAGCAGTACTTC; CDR3aa: CASSAVGQSEQYF; j_gene: TRBJ2-7; v_gene: TRBV5-5; len: 13; d_gene: TRBD1; abundance: -
CDR3nt: TGCAGTGCCAACAGGGGGCCAGGGGGAAAACTGTTTTTT; CDR3aa: CSANRGPGGKLFF; j_gene: TRBJ1-4; v_gene: TRBV20-1; len: 13; d_gene: TRBD1; abundance: many
CDR3nt: TGTGCCAGCAGTTTTCGACCCGGGCGGACCGGGGAGCTGTTTTTT; CDR3aa: CASSFRPGRTGELFF; j_gene: TRBJ2-2; v_gene: TRBV12-3/TRBV12-4; len: 15; d_gene: -; abundance: many
CDR3nt: TGTGCCAGCAGCTTGAATTTCAGGGCTGAAGCTTTCTTT; CDR3aa: CASSLNFRAEAFF; j_gene: TRBJ1-1; v_gene: TRBV7-9; len: 13; d_gene: -; abundance: -
CDR3nt: TGTGCCAGCAGCACTGGGACTAGCGGAAGCACAGATACGCAGTATTTT; CDR3aa: CASSTGTSGSTDTQYF; j_gene: TRBJ2-3; v_gene: TRBV7-3; len: 16; d_gene: TRBD2; abundance: many
CDR3nt: TGCGCCAGCAGTTTGGGGGCAGGGTCCGATGAGCAGTTCTTC; CDR3aa: CASSLGAGSDEQFF; j_gene: TRBJ2-1; v_gene: TRBV5-1; len: 14; d_gene: -; abundance: many
CDR3nt: TGTGCCAGCAGTTCGCCAGGGACTAGCGGGACAGATACGCAGTATTTT; CDR3aa: CASSSPGTSGTDTQYF; j_gene: TRBJ2-3; v_gene: TRBV12-3/TRBV12-4; len: 16; d_gene: TRBD2; abundance: many
CDR3nt: TGCGCCAGCAGCCAAGATAGGCAGGGCTACGAGCAGTACTTC; CDR3aa: CASSQDRQGYEQYF; j_gene: TRBJ2-7; v_gene: TRBV4-3; len: 14; d_gene: -; abundance: -
CDR3nt: TGTGCCAGCAGTCGATGGGTGGATACCGGGTACGAGCAGTACTTC; CDR3aa: CASSRWVDTGYEQYF; j_gene: TRBJ2-7; v_gene: TRBV25-1; len: 15; d_gene: -; abundance: -
CDR3nt: TGTGCCAGCAGTCGGCGGGGCATTAATTACAATGAGCAGTTCTTC; CDR3aa: CASSRRGINYNEQFF; j_gene: TRBJ2-1; v_gene: TRBV7-2; len: 15; d_gene: -; abundance: -
CDR3nt: TGTGCCAGCAGCGCCTTTTCGACTGGCGGCGGGCCCCAGCATTTT; CDR3aa: CASSAFSTGGGPQHF; j_gene: TRBJ1-5; v_gene: TRBV9; len: 15; d_gene: -; abundance: -
CDR3nt: TGTGCCAGCAGCTTGGGACGGATAACCTACGAGCAGTACTTC; CDR3aa: CASSLGRITYEQYF; j_gene: TRBJ2-7; v_gene: TRBV11-2; len: 14; d_gene: -; abundance: few
CDR3nt: TGTGCCAGCAGTTTTGGGAACAACTATGCAACTAATGAAAAACTGTTTTTT; CDR3aa: CASSFGNNYATNEKLFF; j_gene: TRBJ1-4; v_gene: TRBV12-3/TRBV12-4; len: 17; d_gene: -; abundance: many
CDR3nt: TGTGCCAGCAGCCCGGGGGGCGGAGGGGGCTACGAGCAGTACTTC; CDR3aa: CASSPGGGGGYEQYF; j_gene: TRBJ2-7; v_gene: TRBV12-3/TRBV12-4; len: 15; d_gene: -; abundance: -
CDR3nt: TGTGCCAGCAGTTTACGGGCGGTATACGAGCAGTACTTC; CDR3aa: CASSLRAVYEQYF; j_gene: TRBJ2-7; v_gene: TRBV12-3/TRBV12-4; len: 13; d_gene: -; abundance: many
CDR3nt: TGTGCCAGCAGCCCCGTCAGATGGGAGACCCAGTACTTC; CDR3aa: CASSPVRWETQYF; j_gene: TRBJ2-5; v_gene: TRBV6-2/TRBV6-3; len: 13; d_gene: -; abundance: few
CDR3nt: TGTGCCAGCAGCCAAACCCTGAGCTCCCTGGGTACAGATACGCAGTATTTT; CDR3aa: CASSQTLSSLGTDTQYF; j_gene: TRBJ2-3; v_gene: TRBV4-2; len: 17; d_gene: -; abundance: few
CDR3nt: TGTGCCAGCATGTATATTGAGAACACTGAAGCTTTCTTT; CDR3aa: CASMYIENTEAFF; j_gene: TRBJ1-1; v_gene: TRBV12-3/TRBV12-4; len: 13; d_gene: -; abundance: many
CDR3nt: TGTGCCAGCAGCGTAGAGAGCGCCTCCTACAATGAGCAGTTCTTC; CDR3aa: CASSVESASYNEQFF; j_gene: TRBJ2-1; v_gene: TRBV9; len: 15; d_gene: -; abundance: -
CDR3nt: TGTGCCAGCAGTTACTCTGTCCAGGGAAGGCAGTTCTTC; CDR3aa: CASSYSVQGRQFF; j_gene: TRBJ2-1; v_gene: TRBV6-5; len: 13; d_gene: -; abundance: few
CDR3nt: TGCAGCGTTGTACGTGTAGCGGGAGGGGCGAACGAGCAGTTCTTC; CDR3aa: CSVVRVAGGANEQFF; j_gene: TRBJ2-1; v_gene: TRBV29-1; len: 15; d_gene: TRBD2; abundance: -
CDR3nt: TGTGCCAGCAGGACCACCCTTGGTGAAAAACTGTTTTTT; CDR3aa: CASRTTLGEKLFF; j_gene: TRBJ1-4; v_gene: TRBV12-3/TRBV12-4; len: 13; d_gene: -; abundance: many
CDR3nt: TGCAGTGCCCTACTAGCGGGAGTGGTGGAGACCCAGTACTTC; CDR3aa: CSALLAGVVETQYF; j_gene: TRBJ2-5; v_gene: TRBV20-1; len: 14; d_gene: TRBD2; abundance: -
CDR3nt: TGCAGTGCCCAGGGGCCCTACGAGCAGTACTTC; CDR3aa: CSAQGPYEQYF; j_gene: TRBJ2-7; v_gene: TRBV20-1; len: 11; d_gene: -; abundance: few
CDR3nt: TGCAGTGCTATACCGACAGGGAGGAGGAACACTGAAGCTTTCTTT; CDR3aa: CSAIPTGRRNTEAFF; j_gene: TRBJ1-1; v_gene: TRBV20-1; len: 15; d_gene: TRBD1; abundance: -
CDR3nt: TGCAGCGTTCAGGACCTGGCCCACTCCTACAATGAGCAGTTCTTC; CDR3aa: CSVQDLAHSYNEQFF; j_gene: TRBJ2-1; v_gene: TRBV29-1; len: 15; d_gene: -; abundance: many
CDR3nt: TGCGCCAGCAGTGGTAAACAGACCCAGTACTTC; CDR3aa: CASSGKQTQYF; j_gene: TRBJ2-5; v_gene: TRBV10-2; len: 11; d_gene: -; abundance: many
CDR3nt: TGTGCCAGCGGACGGGAAAATCAGCCCCAGCATTTT; CDR3aa: CASGRENQPQHF; j_gene: TRBJ1-5; v_gene: TRBV27; len: 12; d_gene: -; abundance: many
CDR3nt: TGTACTAGCAGCCCTGGGGTGGGCGATGAGCAGTTCTTC; CDR3aa: CTSSPGVGDEQFF; j_gene: TRBJ2-1; v_gene: TRBV7-7; len: 13; d_gene: -; abundance: -
CDR3nt: TGTGCCAGCAGCCAAAAAGAGACCCAGTACTTC; CDR3aa: CASSQKETQYF; j_gene: TRBJ2-5; v_gene: TRBV12-3/TRBV12-4; len: 11; d_gene: -; abundance: -
CDR3nt: TGCGCCAGCAGCACTGGCCCGCCGAATAGCAATCAGCCCCAGCATTTT; CDR3aa: CASSTGPPNSNQPQHF; j_gene: TRBJ1-5; v_gene: TRBV5-1; len: 16; d_gene: -; abundance: many
CDR3nt: TGCAGCGTTGTCCATGATGGAAACACCATATATTTT; CDR3aa: CSVVHDGNTIYF; j_gene: TRBJ1-3; v_gene: TRBV29-1; len: 12; d_gene: -; abundance: -
CDR3nt: TGTGCCAGCAGCCAAGAGGCAGGGATTAGCAATCAGCCCCAGCATTTT; CDR3aa: CASSQEAGISNQPQHF; j_gene: TRBJ1-5; v_gene: TRBV4-2; len: 16; d_gene: -; abundance: -
CDR3nt: TGCAGTGCCCCCCTTCTAGCGGGAAGAGAGACCCAGTACTTC; CDR3aa: CSAPLLAGRETQYF; j_gene: TRBJ2-5; v_gene: TRBV20-1; len: 14; d_gene: TRBD2; abundance: -
CDR3nt: TGTGCCAGCAGCTTAGGTGCAGAGACCCAGTACTTC; CDR3aa: CASSLGAETQYF; j_gene: TRBJ2-5; v_gene: TRBV7-7; len: 12; d_gene: -; abundance: many
CDR3nt: TGTGCCAGCAGTCCACGAGCGGGAGTGGTCCTCAACAATGAGCAGTTCTTC; CDR3aa: CASSPRAGVVLNNEQFF; j_gene: TRBJ2-1; v_gene: TRBV28; len: 17; d_gene: TRBD2; abundance: many
CDR3nt: TGTGCCAGCAACTTCGTATATTTT; CDR3aa: CASNFVYF; j_gene: TRBJ1-3; v_gene: TRBV12-3/TRBV12-4; len: 8; d_gene: -; abundance: -
CDR3nt: TGTGCCAGCAGTTTTCTGGCCTCTTCGGGCACTGAAGCTTTCTTT; CDR3aa: CASSFLASSGTEAFF; j_gene: TRBJ1-1; v_gene: TRBV12-3/TRBV12-4; len: 15; d_gene: -; abundance: few
CDR3nt: TGTGCCAGCAGCTTGGGGGACAGGGGTAATGAAAAACTGTTTTTT; CDR3aa: CASSLGDRGNEKLFF; j_gene: TRBJ1-4; v_gene: TRBV11-2; len: 15; d_gene: TRBD1; abundance: few
CDR3nt: TGTGCCAGCAGCGATAGCGGGAAGGGCACAGATACGCAGTATTTT; CDR3aa: CASSDSGKGTDTQYF; j_gene: TRBJ2-3; v_gene: TRBV9; len: 15; d_gene: TRBD2; abundance: many
CDR3nt: TGTGCCAGCTCACCAATAGGAGGAAACAATGAGCAGTTCTTC; CDR3aa: CASSPIGGNNEQFF; j_gene: TRBJ2-1; v_gene: TRBV18; len: 14; d_gene: -; abundance: -
CDR3nt: TGCGCCAGCAGCTTGTGCGGGGCGAACACCGGGGAGCTGTTTTTT; CDR3aa: CASSLCGANTGELFF; j_gene: TRBJ2-2; v_gene: TRBV5-1; len: 15; d_gene: -; abundance: many
CDR3nt: TGTGCCAGCAGCTTACAGGGAGTCTCTGGGGCCAACGTCCTGACTTTC; CDR3aa: CASSLQGVSGANVLTF; j_gene: TRBJ2-6; v_gene: TRBV11-2; len: 16; d_gene: -; abundance: many
CDR3nt: TGTGCCAGCAGCTTAGTCGGTGGCGCCCCAGATACGCAGTATTTT; CDR3aa: CASSLVGGAPDTQYF; j_gene: TRBJ2-3; v_gene: TRBV7-2; len: 15; d_gene: -; abundance: few
CDR3nt: TGCAGTGCTAGTCCTAGCGGGAGTGCTCCTACCCACAATGAGCAGTTCTTC; CDR3aa: CSASPSGSAPTHNEQFF; j_gene: TRBJ2-1; v_gene: TRBV20-1; len: 17; d_gene: TRBD2; abundance: -
CDR3nt: TGTGCCAGCAGTTTCATGGACTACGAGCAGTACTTC; CDR3aa: CASSFMDYEQYF; j_gene: TRBJ2-7; v_gene: TRBV28; len: 12; d_gene: -; abundance: many
CDR3nt: TGTGCCAGCAGAATACAGGGGGCCGGGGATGAGCAGTTCTTC; CDR3aa: CASRIQGAGDEQFF; j_gene: TRBJ2-1; v_gene: TRBV12-3/TRBV12-4; len: 14; d_gene: TRBD1; abundance: few
CDR3nt: TGTGCCAGCAGCTTAAAGCGGGGGGCGAACACCGGGGAGCTGTTTTTT; CDR3aa: CASSLKRGANTGELFF; j_gene: TRBJ2-2; v_gene: TRBV7-6; len: 16; d_gene: TRBD2; abundance: few
CDR3nt: TGCAGTGCTAGCTCGGGACGCTCCTACAATGAGCAGTTCTTC; CDR3aa: CSASSGRSYNEQFF; j_gene: TRBJ2-1; v_gene: TRBV20-1; len: 14; d_gene: -; abundance: many
CDR3nt: TGCAGTGCTAGAGCGGGCGAGACGGTGAACACTGAAGCTTTCTTT; CDR3aa: CSARAGETVNTEAFF; j_gene: TRBJ1-1; v_gene: TRBV20-1; len: 15; d_gene: -; abundance: few